The subject of this entry is one T cell receptor (beta chain). The V gene end was trimmed by 5 bases and the J gene end by 2 bases; junction bases not matched to a gene: 15. From germline, CDR1 is MRHNA and CDR2 SNTAGT. The CDR3 is made up of 18 amino acids. The repertoire was sequenced with immunoSEQ multiplex PCR; TCRdb's copy has only in-frame clones and lacks some. The repertoire holds some 700,000 clones, 75% to 90% seen once, with around 0.3% in the top ten. The data are from a study of blood T cell repertoires in COVID-19. Study in general: The analysed material was cDNA or gDNA that came from T cells, B-cell-depleted T cells, or PBMCs.

The clonotype was recovered from a woman between 18 and 29 years old with acute or convalescent COVID-19. Sequencing was performed on peripheral blood. V usage is TRBV6-4 and J usage is TRBJ2-3; 8 bases are shared with TRBD2. CDR3 protein: CASSYAGTRGPDTDTQYF. CDR3 DNA sequence: TGTGCCAGCAGTTACGCTGGGACTAGGGGCCCGGACACAGATACGCAGTATTTT.